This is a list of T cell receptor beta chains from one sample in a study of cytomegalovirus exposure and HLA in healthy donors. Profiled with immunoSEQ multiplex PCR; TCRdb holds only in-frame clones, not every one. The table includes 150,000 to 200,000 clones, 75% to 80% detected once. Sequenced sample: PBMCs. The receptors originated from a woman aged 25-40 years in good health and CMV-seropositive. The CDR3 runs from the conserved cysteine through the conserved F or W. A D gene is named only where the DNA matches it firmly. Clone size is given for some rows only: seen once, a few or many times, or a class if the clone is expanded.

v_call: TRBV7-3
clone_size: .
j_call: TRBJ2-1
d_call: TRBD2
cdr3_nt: TGTGCCAGCAGCTCGGCTAGCGGGAGGGCCGGTGAGCAGTTCTTC
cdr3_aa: CASSSASGRAGEQFF

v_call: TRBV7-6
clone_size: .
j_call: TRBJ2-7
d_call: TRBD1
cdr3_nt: TGTGCCAGCAGCTTGAGGGGGCCGGGCGAGCAGTACTTC
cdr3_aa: CASSLRGPGEQYF

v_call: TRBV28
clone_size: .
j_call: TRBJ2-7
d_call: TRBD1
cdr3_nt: TGTGCCAGCAGTCTAGGGACAGCCTCCTACGAGCAGTACTTC
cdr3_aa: CASSLGTASYEQYF

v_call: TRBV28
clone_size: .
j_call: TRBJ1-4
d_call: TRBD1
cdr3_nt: TGTGCCAGCAGCCCCTCAGGGGGCGGGAGTGAAAAACTGTTTTTT
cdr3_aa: CASSPSGGGSEKLFF

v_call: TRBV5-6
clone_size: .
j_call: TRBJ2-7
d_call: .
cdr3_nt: TGTGCCAGCAGCTCAGGACAGTACGAGCAGTACTTC
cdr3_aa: CASSSGQYEQYF

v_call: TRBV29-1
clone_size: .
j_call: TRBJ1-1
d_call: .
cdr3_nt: TGCAGCGTTACCGGGACACCGAACACTGAAGCTTTCTTT
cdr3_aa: CSVTGTPNTEAFF

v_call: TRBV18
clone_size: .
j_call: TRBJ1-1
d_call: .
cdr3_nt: TGTGCCAGCTCACCGGAACAGTTGGGCACTGAAGCTTTCTTT
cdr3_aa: CASSPEQLGTEAFF

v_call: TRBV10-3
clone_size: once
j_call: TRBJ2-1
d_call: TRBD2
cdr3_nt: TGTGCCATCAGTGAGAGTAAGCGGGGGACCTACAATGAGCAGTTCTTC
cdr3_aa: CAISESKRGTYNEQFF

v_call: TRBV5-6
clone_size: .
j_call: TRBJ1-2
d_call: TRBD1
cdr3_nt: TGTGCCAGCAGCCAGTTGACGACAGGGGTCTATGGCTACACCTTC
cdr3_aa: CASSQLTTGVYGYTF

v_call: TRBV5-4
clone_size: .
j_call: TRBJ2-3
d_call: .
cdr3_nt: TGTGCCAGCAGACAGGGACAGTGGAGGGGAGATACGCAGTATTTT
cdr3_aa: CASRQGQWRGDTQYF

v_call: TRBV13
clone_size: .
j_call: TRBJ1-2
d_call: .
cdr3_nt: TGTGCCAGCAGCACACAGACAGGCATTCGCTATGGCTACACCTTC
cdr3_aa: CASSTQTGIRYGYTF

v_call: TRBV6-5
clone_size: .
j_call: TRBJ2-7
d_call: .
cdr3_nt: TGTGCCAGCAGTTACGACGGGGTGGTCGAGCAGTACTTC
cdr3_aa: CASSYDGVVEQYF

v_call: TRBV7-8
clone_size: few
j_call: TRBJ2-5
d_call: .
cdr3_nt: TGTGCCAGCAGCCCGGAGGTGGGGCAAGAGACCCAGTACTTC
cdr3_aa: CASSPEVGQETQYF

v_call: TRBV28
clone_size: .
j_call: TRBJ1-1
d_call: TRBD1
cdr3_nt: TGTGCCAGCAGTACACTCGGACAGGTCGGTGAAGCTTTCTTT
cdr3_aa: CASSTLGQVGEAFF

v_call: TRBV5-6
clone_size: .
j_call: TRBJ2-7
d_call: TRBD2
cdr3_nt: TGTGCCAGCAGCTTGAGGACTAGCGGGAGAAGGTTGTACGAGCAGTACTTC
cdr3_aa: CASSLRTSGRRLYEQYF

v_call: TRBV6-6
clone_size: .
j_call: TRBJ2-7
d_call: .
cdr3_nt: TGTGCCAGCACGGTCCAGGGCGACTACGAGCAGTACTTC
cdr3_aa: CASTVQGDYEQYF

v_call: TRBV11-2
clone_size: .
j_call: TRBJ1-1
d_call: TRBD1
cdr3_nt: TGTGCCAGCAGCTACGGGACAGGGGGTTTAGGTGAAGCTTTCTTT
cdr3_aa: CASSYGTGGLGEAFF

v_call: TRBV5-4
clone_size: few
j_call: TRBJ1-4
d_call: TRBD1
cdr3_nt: TGTGCCAGCAGCTTGGGACAGGGGGCGGTTGAAAAACTGTTTTTT
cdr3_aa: CASSLGQGAVEKLFF

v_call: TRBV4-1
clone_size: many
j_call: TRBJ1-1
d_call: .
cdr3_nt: TGCGCCAGCAGCCAAGACGACAGGATGAACACTGAAGCTTTCTTT
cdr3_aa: CASSQDDRMNTEAFF

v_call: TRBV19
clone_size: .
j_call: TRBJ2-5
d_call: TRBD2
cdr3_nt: TGTGCCAGTAGTATAGGGGCAGCTAGCGGGCCCCAAGAGACCCAGTACTTC
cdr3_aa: CASSIGAASGPQETQYF

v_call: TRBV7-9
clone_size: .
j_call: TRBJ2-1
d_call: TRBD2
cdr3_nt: TGTGCCAGCAGCTTAAGCGGGGGGTGGTATGAGCAGTTCTTC
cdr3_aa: CASSLSGGWYEQFF

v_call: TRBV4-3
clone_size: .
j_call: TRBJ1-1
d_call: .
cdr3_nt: TGCGCCAGCAGCCCTCAGCGGGCTATGAACACTGAAGCTTTCTTT
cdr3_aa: CASSPQRAMNTEAFF

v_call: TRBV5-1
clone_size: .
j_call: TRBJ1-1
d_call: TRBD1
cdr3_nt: TGCGCCAGCAGCTTGGGAGACAGGGGGGGGACTGAAGCTTTCTTT
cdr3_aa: CASSLGDRGGTEAFF

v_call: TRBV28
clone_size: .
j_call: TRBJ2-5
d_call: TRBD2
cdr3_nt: TGTGCCAGCAGTTTGAACCGTGGCCTAGCGGGGGGGACCCAAGAGACCCAGTACTTC
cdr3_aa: CASSLNRGLAGGTQETQYF

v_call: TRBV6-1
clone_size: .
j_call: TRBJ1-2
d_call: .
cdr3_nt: TGTGCCAGCAGTGAAGAGGCGAGGCATACCTATGGCTACACCTTC
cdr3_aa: CASSEEARHTYGYTF

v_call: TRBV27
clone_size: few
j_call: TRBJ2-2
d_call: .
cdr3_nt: TGTGCCAGCAGCCTACTGCTTTCCGGGGAGCTGTTTTTT
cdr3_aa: CASSLLLSGELFF

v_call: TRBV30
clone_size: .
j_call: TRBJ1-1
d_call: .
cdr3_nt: TGTGCCTGGAGTTACGGGCCAGGGGACACTGAAGCTTTCTTT
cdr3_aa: CAWSYGPGDTEAFF

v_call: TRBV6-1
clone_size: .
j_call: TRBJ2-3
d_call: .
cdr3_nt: TGTGCCACCCTTGTGGAGGGATTTGCAGATACGCAGTATTTT
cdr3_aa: CATLVEGFADTQYF

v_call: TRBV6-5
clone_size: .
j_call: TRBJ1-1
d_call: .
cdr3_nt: TGTGCCAACCCCCTCCCCGGGACAAACACTGAAGCTTTCTTT
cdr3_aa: CANPLPGTNTEAFF

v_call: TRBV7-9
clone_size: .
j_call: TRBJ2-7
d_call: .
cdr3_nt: TGTGCCAGCAGCTCCATAGGGAGGGGGAGAGCCTACGAGCAGTACTTC
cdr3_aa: CASSSIGRGRAYEQYF

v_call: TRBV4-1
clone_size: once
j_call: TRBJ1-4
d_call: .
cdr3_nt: TGCGCCAGCAGCTTACCTAACAGGGAGTGGGGAGAAAAACTGTTTTTT
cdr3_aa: CASSLPNREWGEKLFF

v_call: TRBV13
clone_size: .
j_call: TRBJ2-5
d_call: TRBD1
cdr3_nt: TGTGCCAGCAGGGACAGGGGTAAGGAGACCCAGTACTTC
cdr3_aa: CASRDRGKETQYF

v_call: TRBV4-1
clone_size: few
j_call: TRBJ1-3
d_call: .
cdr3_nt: TGCGCCAGCAGCCCCAGACAGTGGAGCTCTGGAAACACCATATATTTT
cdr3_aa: CASSPRQWSSGNTIYF

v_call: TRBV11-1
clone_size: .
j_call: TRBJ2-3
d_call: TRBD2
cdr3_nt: TGTGCCAGCACCCTAGCGGGGGGGTTCACAGATACGCAGTATTTT
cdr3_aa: CASTLAGGFTDTQYF

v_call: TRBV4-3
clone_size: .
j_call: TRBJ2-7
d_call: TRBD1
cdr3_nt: TGCGCCAGCAGCACTAGAAGGGACAGGGCTGGCGAGCAGTACTTC
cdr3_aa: CASSTRRDRAGEQYF

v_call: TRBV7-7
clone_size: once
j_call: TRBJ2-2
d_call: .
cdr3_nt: TGTGCTAGCAGCCGCGGGCTGCTGGGCGGGGAGCTGTTTTTT
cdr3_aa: CASSRGLLGGELFF

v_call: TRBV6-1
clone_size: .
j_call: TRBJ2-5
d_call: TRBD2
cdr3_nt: TGTGCCAGCACCTTACTAGCGGGGGGGGCCGAGACCCAGTACTTC
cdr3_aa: CASTLLAGGAETQYF

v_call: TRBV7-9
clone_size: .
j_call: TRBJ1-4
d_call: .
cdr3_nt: TGTGCCATCGACAGCCGTTCCGGTGCTGAAAAACTGTTTTTT
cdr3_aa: CAIDSRSGAEKLFF

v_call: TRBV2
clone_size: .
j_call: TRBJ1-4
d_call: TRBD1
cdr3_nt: TGTGCCAGCAGTGTTGGACAGGGCGAGAATGAAAAACTGTTTTTT
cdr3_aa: CASSVGQGENEKLFF

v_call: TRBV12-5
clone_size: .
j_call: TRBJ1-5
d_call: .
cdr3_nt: TGTGCTAGTGGTTTGGGACAGGCTTATAGCAATCAGCCCCAGCATTTT
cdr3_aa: CASGLGQAYSNQPQHF

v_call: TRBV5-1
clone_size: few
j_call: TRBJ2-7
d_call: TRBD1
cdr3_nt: TGCGCCAGCAGCCACTTGACAGGGGGCCTCTACGAGCAGTACTTC
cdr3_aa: CASSHLTGGLYEQYF

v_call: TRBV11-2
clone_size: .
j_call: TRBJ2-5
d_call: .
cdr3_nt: TGTGCCAGCAGCTTTGGCCAGACCCAGTACTTC
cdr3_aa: CASSFGQTQYF

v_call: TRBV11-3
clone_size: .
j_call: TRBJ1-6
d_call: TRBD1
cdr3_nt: TGTGCCAGCAGTCCAGGGGGGCCGGCCTATAATTCACCCCTCCACTTT
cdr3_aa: CASSPGGPAYNSPLHF

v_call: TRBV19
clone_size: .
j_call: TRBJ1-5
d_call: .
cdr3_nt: TGTGCCAGTAGTATGGGGCAGGGCAATCAGCCCCAGCATTTT
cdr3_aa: CASSMGQGNQPQHF

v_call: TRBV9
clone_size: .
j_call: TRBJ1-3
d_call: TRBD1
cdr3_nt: TGTGCCAGCAGCCCACAGGGGGCCCTCTCTGGAAACACCATATATTTT
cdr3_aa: CASSPQGALSGNTIYF

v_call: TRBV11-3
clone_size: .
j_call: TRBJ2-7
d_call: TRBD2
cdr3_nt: TGTGCCAGCAGCCCCGGTAGCGGGAGTTACGAGCAGTACTTC
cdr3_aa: CASSPGSGSYEQYF

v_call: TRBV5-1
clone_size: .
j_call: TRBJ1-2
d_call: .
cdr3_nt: TGCGCCAGCAGCTTGGCCCCCCCGAGTGGCTACACCTTC
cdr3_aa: CASSLAPPSGYTF

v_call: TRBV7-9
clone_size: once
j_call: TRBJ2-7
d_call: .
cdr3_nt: TGTGCCAGCAGCTTGGTACCGGGTCCATCACTATCTCTCTCTTACGAGCAGTACTTC
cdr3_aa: CASSLVPGPSLSLSYEQYF

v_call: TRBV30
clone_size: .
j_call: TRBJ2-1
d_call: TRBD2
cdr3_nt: TGTGCCTGGAGTCTAGCGGTCTCCTACAATGAGCAGTTCTTC
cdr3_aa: CAWSLAVSYNEQFF

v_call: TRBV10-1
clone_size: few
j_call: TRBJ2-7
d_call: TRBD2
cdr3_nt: TGCGCCAGCAGTGGACTAGCGGGAGGGAACGAGCAGTACTTC
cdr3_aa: CASSGLAGGNEQYF

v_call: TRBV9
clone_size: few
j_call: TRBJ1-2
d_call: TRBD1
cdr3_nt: TGTGCCAGCAGCGGAGGGGGGACAGACCCCTATGGCTACACCTTC
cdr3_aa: CASSGGGTDPYGYTF

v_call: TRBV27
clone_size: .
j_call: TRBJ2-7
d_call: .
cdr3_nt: TGTGCCAGCAGTTTATCGGGCTTCGGGACTTCGCCCCCTTACGAGCAGTACTTC
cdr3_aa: CASSLSGFGTSPPYEQYF

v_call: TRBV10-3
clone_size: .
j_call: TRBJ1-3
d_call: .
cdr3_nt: TGTGCCATCAGTGAGTCGCCAGATACCTCTGGAAACACCATATATTTT
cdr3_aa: CAISESPDTSGNTIYF